This paragraph covers one TCR beta chain sequence. Antigen unknown. The record originates from a study of T cell responses to AZD1222 COVID-19 vaccine. Whole-study findings and limits: AZD1222 recipients seropositive at baseline numbered only six. The study sampled repertoires only after the peak T cell response. Dominant at 160-218 and 743-854, vaccine-associated CD4 TCRs also spanned spike. White British ancestry dominated among donors, who included more females, and clonal diversity was possibly underestimated.

Assay used: immunoSEQ multiplex PCR; TCRdb lists only in-frame clones, some missing. Among 150,000 to 200,000 clones, around 90% were seen once, and the ten largest hold approximately 4%. The sequenced sample was peripheral blood, obtained 28 days after the second dose of the MenACWY control vaccine. The TCR comes from an adult who received the MenACWY meningococcal vaccine as a control.

The CDR3 loop is CAWVKGTDGLPSYNEQFF. CDR3 DNA sequence: TGTGCCTGGGTTAAGGGGACGGACGGACTTCCCAGTTACAATGAGCAGTTCTTC. The chain uses TRBV30 and TRBJ2-1; D may be TRBD1 or TRBD2 (5 bases each). The CDR3 is made up of 18 amino acids. The V and J ends lost 5 bases and 4 bases respectively, with 27 bases between them. Germline-derived CDR1 and CDR2 are GTSNPN and SVGIG (reference sequence).